The rows below give T cell receptor beta chains drawn from one sample of a study of OX40 agonist ivuxolimab in advanced cancers. Profiling relied on immunoSEQ multiplex PCR, and the TCRdb table lists in-frame clones only, not all of them. The sample lists roughly 41,000 clones, around 87% occurring once. Specimen: CD4+ or CD8+ T cells sorted from blood, collected in a trial of the OX40 agonist ivuxolimab. The receptor source for this set is an adult with an advanced solid tumor such as melanoma, head and neck, liver or kidney cancer. CDR3s include the opening cysteine and the closing phenylalanine or tryptophan. Each record gives: J gene, V gene, CDR3 protein.

TRBJ2-1	TRBV5-5	CASSTRTGSGNEQFF
TRBJ2-5	TRBV7-9	CASSFSTGGKETQYF
TRBJ2-2	TRBV9	CASSVASGTGELFF
TRBJ1-2	TRBV6-5	CASRPQWDFNGYTF
TRBJ1-1	TRBV5-4	CASSLAGFVGTEAFF
TRBJ2-1	TRBV11-3	CASSDSYYNEQFF
TRBJ1-1	TRBV5-1	CASSFAQNTEAFF
TRBJ1-2	TRBV7-6	CASSNQLTGGAYGYTF
TRBJ1-1	TRBV7-2	CASSSTGGSWDTEAFF
TRBJ2-3	TRBV7-2	CASSLDRGTDTQYF
-	TRBV21-1	CASSKVEAGDRDRYEQYF
TRBJ1-6	TRBV14	CASSQQGGIEPLHF
TRBJ2-7	TRBV4-1	CASSQLKGGSGYEQYF
TRBJ1-3	TRBV7-2	CASSGDRNSGNTIYF
TRBJ1-5	TRBV28	CASSAGGSNQPQHF
TRBJ1-4	TRBV30	CAWKAGQTLGEKLFF
TRBJ2-3	TRBV7-9	CASSARTGSTDTQYF
TRBJ2-5	TRBV18	CASSLDRNQETQYF
TRBJ1-4	TRBV6-5	CASSYEGTNEKLFF
TRBJ2-3	TRBV5-5	CASSLAPTDTQYF
TRBJ2-7	TRBV28	CASSLTRQGSSSYEQYF
TRBJ1-5	TRBV4-3	CASSRDSNQPQHF
TRBJ2-3	TRBV21-1	CASSNLIQGSTDTQYF
TRBJ1-6	TRBV5-1	CASSGAGTGVSPLHF
TRBJ1-6	TRBV6-1	CASTATGSYNSPLHF
TRBJ2-3	TRBV4-1	CASSQVFPVAVTDTQYF
TRBJ1-2	TRBV4-2	CASSQGDSQSGYTF
TRBJ2-3	TRBV6-6	CASRLAGGTDTQYF
TRBJ1-5	TRBV18	CASSPSGNSNQPQHF
TRBJ2-3	TRBV18	CASSLAAGKDTQYF
TRBJ2-3	TRBV9	CASSPVLRPDTQYF
TRBJ1-1	TRBV27	CASRRPGLGDTEAFF
TRBJ1-5	TRBV7-2	CASSFQGDQPQHF
TRBJ2-2	TRBV7-3	CASSLSRGATGELFF
TRBJ1-3	TRBV11-3	CASSLDARGSGNTIYF
TRBJ1-1	TRBV2	CAGRGSGTEAFF
TRBJ2-7	TRBV6-5	CASSYYADSYEQYF
TRBJ1-2	TRBV6-1	CASSEVDPSGYTF
TRBJ2-3	TRBV7-2	CASSQTPGPPDTQYF
-	TRBV21-1	CASSKGAASYEQYF
TRBJ2-2	TRBV18	CASSPSLSQGTGELFF
TRBJ1-3	TRBV19	CASRVGTGNTIYF
TRBJ1-2	TRBV7-6	CASSLTSGRSYYGYTF
TRBJ1-6	TRBV5-4	CASSLTGARWNSPLHF
TRBJ1-1	TRBV28	CASSLYGTVNTEAFF
TRBJ2-7	TRBV6-1	CASSEAGTRSSYEQYF
TRBJ1-6	TRBV9	CASSAQSSNSPLHF
TRBJ1-2	TRBV19	CASRQGRVYGYTF
TRBJ2-7	TRBV5-4	CASSDDRITSYEQYF
TRBJ2-7	TRBV5-1	CASSLAPDYEQYF
TRBJ2-3	TRBV6-6	CASSSGGSTDTQYF